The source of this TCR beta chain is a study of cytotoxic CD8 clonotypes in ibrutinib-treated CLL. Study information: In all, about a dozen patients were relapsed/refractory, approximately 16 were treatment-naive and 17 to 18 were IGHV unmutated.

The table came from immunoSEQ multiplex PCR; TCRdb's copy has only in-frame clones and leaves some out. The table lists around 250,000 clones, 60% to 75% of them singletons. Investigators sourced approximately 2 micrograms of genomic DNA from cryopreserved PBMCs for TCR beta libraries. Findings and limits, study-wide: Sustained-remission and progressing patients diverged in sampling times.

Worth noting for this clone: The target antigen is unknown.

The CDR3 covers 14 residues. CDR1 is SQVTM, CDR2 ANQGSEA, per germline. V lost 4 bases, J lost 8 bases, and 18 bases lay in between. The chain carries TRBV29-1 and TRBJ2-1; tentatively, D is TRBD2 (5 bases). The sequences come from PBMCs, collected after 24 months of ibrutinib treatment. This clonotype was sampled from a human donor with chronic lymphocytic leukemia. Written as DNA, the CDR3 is TGCAGCGTTGTGCCCCCCCGGGGTATCGATGAGCAGTTCTTC. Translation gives CSVVPPRGIDEQFF.